These 26 T cell receptor beta chains originate from one sample sequenced in a study of T cells of healthy individuals. TCRdb fed the 5' RACE reads into MiXCR, producing one record per CDR3 protein. Here the sample spans about 41,000 distinct CDR3 sequences, around 4.5% being singletons. The receptors were sampled from a human donor in good health.

This clonotype occurred many times. The chain links TRBV2 to TRBJ2-1, with 11 bases fitting TRBD2. This CDR3 has 14 amino acids. Losses at the gene ends were 6 bases for V and 4 bases for J; bases not matched to a gene: 2. Germline V lookup: CDR1 SNHLY, CDR2 FYNNEI. CDR3 nucleotides: TGTGCCAGCAGAAGGACTAGCGGGTACAATGAGCAGTTCTTC. Amino acid sequence: CASRRTSGYNEQFF.

The chain is built from TRBV27 and TRBJ2-7, with D perhaps assigned TRBD1 or TRBD2 (6 bases each). CDR3 size: 14 residues. The V and J ends lost 3 bases and 4 bases respectively, with 13 bases between them. Germline V gene sequence: CDR1 MNHEY, CDR2 SMNVEV (reference sequence). The CDR3 is CASSFGGTVYEQYF. Written as DNA, the CDR3 is TGTGCCAGCAGTTTCGGGGGCACGGTATACGAGCAGTACTTC.

V gene TRBV6-5 combines with J gene TRBJ2-1, with D perhaps assigned TRBD1 or TRBD2 (5 bases each). The V end was cut by 6 bases, the J end by 7 bases, with 13 bases between. Per germline, CDR1 MNHEY and CDR2 SVGAGI. This CDR3 has 13 amino acids. The DNA for the CDR3 is TGTGCCAGCAGCCTCGATTGGGGGAATGAGCAGTTCTTC. Its protein is CASSLDWGNEQFF.

This clonotype occurred many times. This chain joins TRBV20-1 and TRBJ2-7; possibly TRBD1 for D (5 bases). Germline lookup yields CDR1 DFQATT and CDR2 SNEGSKA (reference sequence). The CDR3 is made up of 11 amino acids. Trimming took 3 bases from V and 7 from J, leaving 10 bases between them. The CDR3 protein is CSASGAWEQYF. In DNA, the CDR3 is TGCAGTGCTAGTGGGGCTTGGGAGCAGTACTTC.

This clonotype was counted many times. This rearrangement joins TRBV2 to TRBJ1-4; a possible D gene is TRBD1 (6 bases). The V end was cut by 0 bases, the J end by 7 bases, with 9 bases between. Looked up from germline, CDR1 is SNHLY and CDR2 is FYNNEI. The CDR3 runs to 14 residues. The CDR3 DNA sequence: TGTGCCAGCAGTGAAGCAGCACAGGGTGAAAAACTGTTTTTT. This encodes CASSEAAQGEKLFF.

This clonotype was counted many times. DNA for the CDR3: TGCAGCCGGGAGGGCCAGATCTACGAAGCTTTCTTT. This sequence encodes CSREGQIYEAFF. This sequence joins TRBV20-1 and TRBJ1-1; no clear D gene. CDR1 DFQATT and CDR2 SNEGSKA come from the germline V gene (reference sequence). The length of the CDR3 is 12 residues.

This clonotype was recorded many times. The V call is TRBV6-2 or TRBV6-3, the J call TRBJ2-1; no reliable D call. V dropped 5 bases and J dropped 7 bases, with 9 bases sitting between them. The CDR3 has 12 residues. Germline V gene sequence: CDR1 MNHEY, CDR2 SVGEGT. The CDR3 loop reads CASSQDRNEQFF. In DNA form, the CDR3 reads TGTGCCAGCAGTCAGGACCGGAATGAGCAGTTCTTC.

This clonotype is medium-sized by share. The rearrangement joins TRBV3-1 to TRBJ2-6; TRBD1 is a possible D gene (6 bases). The V gene lost 0 bases and the J gene lost 0 bases, with 9 bases spanning the gap. Germline V CDR1 and CDR2: LGHDT, YNNKEL (reference sequence). The CDR3 covers 17 residues. CDR3 amino acids: CASSQDGTNSGANVLTF. The CDR3 nucleotides read TGTGCCAGCAGCCAAGATGGGACAAACTCTGGGGCCAACGTCCTGACTTTC.

CDR3 amino acids: CSARRGEATEAFF. The DNA for the CDR3 is TGCAGTGCTAGGAGGGGGGAGGCCACTGAAGCTTTCTTT. V usage is TRBV20-1 and J usage is TRBJ1-1; D is perhaps TRBD1 (6 bases). Looked up from germline, CDR1 is DFQATT and CDR2 is SNEGSKA (reference sequence). V was trimmed by 3 bases and J by 4 bases, leaving 12 bases between them. The CDR3 loop spans 13 amino acids.

This clonotype has at least ten counts. The chain uses TRBV4-2 and TRBJ2-7; unclear D gene. Germline-derived CDR1 and CDR2 are LGHNA and YNFKEQ. CDR3 size: 15 residues. Trimming pared 5 bases from V and 5 bases from J, leaving 19 bases between. CDR3 coding DNA: TGTGCCAGCAGCTCCGGGCCTCACCAAGGGAACGAGCAGTACTTC. This gives the protein CASSSGPHQGNEQYF.

This clonotype was counted many times. The chain carries TRBV11-3 and TRBJ2-2; no definite D call. V gave up 1 base and J gave up 4 bases, with 4 bases separating them. The CDR3 consists of 13 residues. CDR1 is SGHNT and CDR2 is YENEEA in the germline V gene. In DNA form, the CDR3 reads TGTGCCAGCAGCTTAGGGCTCACCGGGGAGCTGTTTTTT. Translated: CASSLGLTGELFF.

This clonotype was recorded many times. The V call is TRBV7-3, the J call TRBJ2-1; D is uncertain. Germline values: CDR1 SGHTA, CDR2 FQGTGA. This CDR3 has 13 residues. Between the trimmed V and J ends, which lost 3 bases and 2 bases, there was a span of 5 bases. CDR3 nucleotide sequence: TGTGCCAGCAGCTTCCAGCCCTACAATGAGCAGTTCTTC. This sequence encodes CASSFQPYNEQFF.

This clonotype was seen at least ten times. This chain joins TRBV2 and TRBJ2-3; 7 bases map to TRBD2. Germline V gene sequence: CDR1 SNHLY, CDR2 FYNNEI. The CDR3 is made up of 15 amino acids. The V gene end was trimmed by 6 bases and the J gene end by 4 bases; junction bases not matched to a gene: 10. Here the CDR3 DNA reads TGTGCCAGCAGCCGGGCGGGGAGGGGTGCAGATACGCAGTATTTT. Translation gives CASSRAGRGADTQYF.

As concerns this clonotype: A much larger clone differs by one base, so this may be a read error. This chain uses TRBV4-1 with TRBJ2-1; TRBD2 agrees at 8 bases. The CDR3 is made up of 17 amino acids. Per germline, CDR1 MGHRA and CDR2 YSYEKL. CDR3 loop: CASSQDAGLGIYNKQFF. CDR3 coding DNA: TGCGCCAGCAGCCAAGATGCGGGACTAGGGATCTACAATAAGCAGTTCTTC.

This clonotype was observed many times. The V gene is TRBV2, the J gene TRBJ1-4, with 8 bases that match TRBD1. The J segment lost 5 bases and the V segment lost 8 bases, leaving 1 base of the junction unmatched. CDR1 is SNHLY and CDR2 is FYNNEI in the germline V gene. The CDR3 is 12 amino acids. The CDR3 DNA sequence: TGTGCCAGCCGGGACAGGAATGAAAAACTGTTTTTT. Protein sequence: CASRDRNEKLFF.

In this sample, this clonotype turned up many times. V gene TRBV6-5 combines with J gene TRBJ1-4; D is ambiguous. V was shortened by 8 bases and J by 8 bases, with 18 bases between the two germline ends. The CDR3 loop spans 14 amino acids. Per germline, CDR1 MNHEY and CDR2 SVGAGI. CDR3 in amino acids: CASSRKFGREKLFF. The CDR3 coding sequence is TGTGCCAGCTCCCGGAAATTTGGGCGGGAAAAACTGTTTTTT.

This clonotype showed up just a few times. CDR3 residues: CASGRTIGEKLFF. CDR3 nucleotide sequence: TGTGCCAGCGGTAGGACTATCGGTGAAAAACTGTTTTTT. The chain has TRBV7-8 and TRBJ1-4; D gene ambiguous. CDR3 length: 13 amino acids. CDR1 is SGHVS, CDR2 FQNEAQ, per germline. Trimming took 8 bases from V and 7 from J, leaving 14 bases between them.

This clonotype was counted at least ten times. The rearrangement uses TRBV7-6 and TRBJ2-5; D gene ambiguous. This CDR3 has 13 residues. Germline-derived CDR1 and CDR2 are SGHVS and FNYEAQ. Trimming removed 5 bases at V and 1 base at J, with 8 bases between. CDR3 amino acids: CASSHFLQETQYF. Written as DNA, the CDR3 is TGTGCCAGCAGCCATTTTCTCCAAGAGACCCAGTACTTC.

The sample holds many counts of this clonotype. The V gene is TRBV4-1, the J gene TRBJ2-5; perhaps TRBD1 as D (5 bases). V shed 1 base and J shed 5 bases, with 8 bases lying between them. From germline, CDR1 is MGHRA and CDR2 YSYEKL. The CDR3 runs to 13 residues. The CDR3 region is CASSQVRGETQYF. In DNA form, the CDR3 reads TGCGCCAGCAGCCAAGTTAGGGGTGAGACCCAGTACTTC.

This clonotype has ten or more counts. The CDR3 bases are TGTGCCAGCAGCTTTGGACAGGGCAATCAGCCCCAGCATTTT. Its translation is CASSFGQGNQPQHF. V gene TRBV7-3 combines with J gene TRBJ1-5; TRBD1 aligns across 7 bases. Germline V lookup: CDR1 SGHTA, CDR2 FQGTGA. Germline trimming cut 3 bases from V and 2 bases from J; bases unmatched to any gene: 1. The CDR3 is 14 amino acids.

There are many counts of this clonotype. The V and J genes are TRBV6-6 and TRBJ2-1; 8 nucleotides align to TRBD2. Germline V gene data show CDR1 as MNHNY and CDR2 as SVGAGI (reference sequence). The trim removed 8 bases at V and 3 bases at J, leaving 9 bases unmatched. There are 15 residues in the CDR3. The CDR3 DNA reads TGTGCCAGCGTAGGATCCCTAGCGGGCTACAATGAGCAGTTCTTC. Residues: CASVGSLAGYNEQFF.

This clonotype was seen at least ten times. The chain recombines TRBV10-3 with TRBJ2-1; D unclear. V was trimmed by 2 bases and J by 8 bases, leaving 4 bases between them. This CDR3 spans 11 amino acids. From germline, CDR1 is ENHRY and CDR2 SYGVKD. The DNA for the CDR3 is TGTGCCATCAGTGAGATGGATGAGCAGTTCTTC. Translation gives CAISEMDEQFF.

The table lists this clonotype with a few counts. This chain joins TRBV5-6 and TRBJ1-1; a weak D match, TRBD1 (6 bases). CDR1 is SGHDT, CDR2 YYEEEE, per germline. The CDR3 spans 17 residues. Trimming removed 4 bases at V and 0 bases at J, with 19 bases between. CDR3 sequence (DNA): TGTGCCAGCAGCGTAGATTATACAGGGATCTTGAACACTGAAGCTTTCTTT. This codes for CASSVDYTGILNTEAFF.

At least ten counts were recorded for this clonotype. V gene TRBV20-1 combines with J gene TRBJ1-1; D is perhaps TRBD1 (5 bases). Trimming stripped 7 bases from V and 1 base from J, with 16 bases between. CDR3 size: 14 residues. Germline CDR1 is DFQATT and CDR2 is SNEGSKA (reference sequence). CDR3 bases: TGCAGTGTTCCTCAGGGCCGCTCGAACACTGAAGCTTTCTTT. Protein product: CSVPQGRSNTEAFF.

In the case of this clonotype: A read error may be the cause here, since a much bigger clone is one base away. The J gene is TRBJ2-3, the V gene TRBV20-1; perhaps TRBD2 as D (5 bases). CDR1 and CDR2 from the germline V gene are DFQATT and SNEGSKA (reference sequence). The CDR3 covers 16 residues. CDR3 region: CSAGEDSVPSTDTQYF. Here the CDR3 DNA reads TGCAGTGCTGGAGAGGATAGCGTACCTAGCACAGATACGCAGTATTTT.

By sample share, this clonotype is medium-sized. V gene TRBV20-1 combines with J gene TRBJ1-6, with 9 bases lining up with TRBD1. Germline V CDR1 and CDR2: DFQATT, SNEGSKA (reference sequence). This CDR3 is 16 amino acids long. Trimming removed 4 bases from V and 8 bases from J; junction bases left unmatched: 12. CDR3: CSAITGGAPGDSPLHF. DNA of the CDR3: TGCAGTGCTATCACAGGGGGCGCCCCGGGAGATTCACCCCTCCACTTT.